Listed below are T cell receptor beta chains from one sample, sequenced in a study of CD8 T cells in ankylosing spondylitis. TCRdb itself ran the 5' RACE reads through MiXCR, one entry per CDR3 protein. This table holds over 150,000 distinct CDR3 sequences, approximately 18% found once. Sequencing input: blood, either unsorted or a sorted T cell fraction (not recorded which). These receptors all stem from a male donor between 5 and 35 years old with ankylosing spondylitis or in good health (not recorded which). CDR3s include the opening cysteine and the closing phenylalanine or tryptophan. Each record gives: J gene, V gene, D gene, clone size, CDR3 protein, CDR3 DNA. The D gene is left open where the match is weak. Size values are once, few and many counts, or a class for expanded clones, and some rows have none.

>TRBJ2-2|TRBV6-5|TRBD1|NA
CASSQPQIGTGGTGELFF
TGTGCCAGCAGCCAGCCCCAAATCGGGACAGGGGGTACCGGGGAGCTGTTTTTT
>TRBJ2-7|TRBV7-9|NA|NA
CASSRRGYEQYF
TGTGCCAGCAGCCGGAGGGGTTACGAGCAGTACTTC
>TRBJ2-2|TRBV16|NA|many
CASSARPYTGELFF
TGTGCCAGCAGCGCTAGACCGTACACCGGGGAGCTGTTTTTT
>TRBJ2-2|TRBV27|NA|many
CASSFSRLAGELFF
TGTGCCAGCAGTTTTTCCCGACTAGCCGGGGAGCTGTTTTTT
>TRBJ2-7|TRBV29-1|TRBD2|many
CSVAGLAGNYEQYF
TGCAGCGTTGCTGGGCTAGCGGGAAACTACGAGCAGTACTTC
>TRBJ2-7|TRBV20-1|NA|NA
CSARDQGARTYEQYF
TGCAGTGCTAGAGATCAAGGGGCTAGAACCTACGAGCAGTACTTC
>TRBJ1-2|TRBV15|NA|many
CATSRDLPAGNYGYTF
TGTGCCACCAGCAGAGATCTCCCCGCAGGGAACTATGGCTACACCTTC
>TRBJ2-2|TRBV4-3|NA|many
CASSQSSAGELFF
TGCGCCAGCAGCCAAAGCTCGGCCGGGGAGCTGTTTTTT
>TRBJ2-2|TRBV24-1|NA|few
CATSDLRDTGELFF
TGTGCCACCAGTGATTTGCGGGACACCGGGGAGCTGTTTTTT
>TRBJ2-7|TRBV20-1|TRBD1|many
CSALDRPSSYEQYF
TGCAGTGCCTTGGACAGGCCTAGCTCCTACGAGCAGTACTTC
>TRBJ1-5|TRBV30|NA|many
CAWSVLQGNQPQHF
TGTGCCTGGAGTGTATTACAGGGAAATCAGCCCCAGCATTTT
>TRBJ2-4|TRBV28|NA|many
CASSPQGLAKNIQYF
TGTGCCAGCAGTCCTCAGGGGCTAGCCAAAAACATTCAGTACTTC
>TRBJ2-6|TRBV11-2|TRBD1|few
CASSQWGQGITRANVLTF
TGTGCCAGCAGCCAGTGGGGACAGGGTATTACTAGGGCCAACGTCCTGACTTTC
>TRBJ2-1|TRBV10-3|TRBD2|many
CAISESGLADSYNEQFF
TGTGCCATCAGTGAGTCGGGACTAGCAGACTCCTACAATGAGCAGTTCTTC
>TRBJ2-2|TRBV3-1|NA|NA
CASSQRAGELFF
TGTGCCAGCAGCCAACGGGCCGGGGAGCTGTTTTTT
>TRBJ2-5|TRBV20-1|TRBD1|once
CSLPTGGSRETQYF
TGCAGCCTCCCGACAGGGGGGTCTCGAGAGACCCAGTACTTC
>TRBJ2-1|TRBV7-3|TRBD2|many
CASSLTPSGVVNEQFF
TGTGCCAGCAGCTTAACCCCTAGCGGGGTGGTCAATGAGCAGTTCTTC
>TRBJ2-3|TRBV7-9|TRBD2|many
CASSYSGSGTDTQYF
TGTGCCAGCAGCTATAGCGGGAGTGGCACAGATACGCAGTATTTT
>TRBJ1-3|TRBV15|NA|many
CATSRGAGTRSGNTIYF
TGTGCCACCAGCAGAGGGGCGGGAACCCGCTCTGGAAACACCATATATTTT
>TRBJ2-5|TRBV30|NA|few
CAWKSGFQETQYF
TGTGCCTGGAAATCAGGATTCCAAGAGACCCAGTACTTC
>TRBJ1-4|TRBV5-5|NA|many
CASSPEGANEKLFF
TGTGCCAGCAGTCCTGAGGGTGCTAATGAAAAACTGTTTTTT
>TRBJ2-7|TRBV27|TRBD2|many
CASSLLRGVEQYF
TGTGCCAGCAGTTTATTACGGGGGGTCGAGCAGTACTTC
>TRBJ1-2|TRBV12-3/TRBV12-4|NA|many
CASSSTSGMNGYTF
TGTGCCAGCAGTTCGACGTCAGGGATGAATGGCTACACCTTC
>TRBJ2-2|TRBV12-3/TRBV12-4|NA|many
CASRYTGRNTGELFF
TGTGCCAGCAGATACACCGGACGGAACACCGGGGAGCTGTTTTTT
>TRBJ2-1|TRBV5-1|TRBD1|many
CASSSGTGPEQFF
TGCGCCAGCAGCTCCGGGACAGGGCCTGAGCAGTTCTTC
>TRBJ2-1|TRBV7-9|NA|many
CASSASKAENEQFF
TGTGCCAGCAGCGCCTCAAAGGCGGAGAATGAGCAGTTCTTC
>TRBJ2-1|TRBV30|TRBD1|many
CAWGQGGSEQFF
TGTGCCTGGGGACAGGGTGGAAGTGAGCAGTTCTTC
>TRBJ2-7|TRBV6-5|TRBD2|many
CASSLTSGRPLRSSYEQYF
TGTGCCAGCAGTCTTACTAGCGGGAGGCCACTAAGGAGCTCCTACGAGCAGTACTTC
>TRBJ1-1|TRBV2|TRBD1|many
CASSVTGGSTEAFF
TGTGCCAGCAGTGTAACAGGGGGAAGCACTGAAGCTTTCTTT
>TRBJ2-5|TRBV12-3/TRBV12-4|TRBD1|NA
CASSYDRGIGETQYF
TGTGCCAGCAGTTACGACAGGGGGATCGGAGAGACCCAGTACTTC
>TRBJ1-5|TRBV30|NA|many
CAWSVGGGGNQPQHF
TGTGCCTGGAGTGTAGGAGGGGGTGGCAATCAGCCCCAGCATTTT
>TRBJ2-7|TRBV14|TRBD1|many
CASSQMGTGTEQYF
TGTGCCAGCAGCCAAATGGGGACAGGGACCGAGCAGTACTTC
>TRBJ1-1|TRBV2|NA|NA
CASSEFTEAFF
TGTGCCAGCAGTGAATTCACTGAAGCTTTCTTT
>TRBJ2-3|TRBV4-1|NA|many
CASSQDLTGRATDTQYF
TGCGCCAGCAGCCAAGATTTGACAGGGAGGGCCACAGATACGCAGTATTTT
>TRBJ2-4|TRBV7-9|NA|many
CASSLLRGLAKNIQYF
TGTGCCAGCAGCCTCCTGCGGGGACTAGCCAAAAACATTCAGTACTTC
>TRBJ2-1|TRBV20-1|NA|NA
CSARVEGVYNEQFF
TGCAGTGCTAGAGTGGAGGGAGTCTACAATGAGCAGTTCTTC
>TRBJ2-7|TRBV5-4|NA|many
CASSLGTGTANYEQYF
TGTGCCAGCAGCTTGGGTACCGGGACCGCAAACTACGAGCAGTACTTC